The next 12 T cell receptor beta chains were all read from a single sample in a study of control samples from healthy donors and cancer patients. Sequencing used immunoSEQ multiplex PCR; TCRdb keeps in-frame clones, though not all of them. The table has about 160,000 clones, 96% seen once. Sequenced sample: blood. These receptor sequences come from a woman in her twenties or thirties in good health.

The V and J genes are TRBV12-3 or TRBV12-4 and TRBJ1-1; D not resolved. This CDR3 comprises 13 residues. Between the trimmed V and J ends, which lost 7 bases and 1 base, there was a span of 10 bases. The CDR3 sequence: CASILGRNTEAFF. DNA for the CDR3: TGTGCCAGCATCCTAGGGCGGAACACTGAAGCTTTCTTT.

This sequence joins TRBV3-1 (or the pseudogene TRBV3-2) and TRBJ2-5; no clear D. Germline V lookup: CDR1 LGHDT, CDR2 YNNKEL (reference sequence). This CDR3 spans 14 amino acids. V shed 1 base and J shed 3 bases, with 9 bases lying between them. In nucleotides, the CDR3 is TGTGCCAGCAGCCAAGGCACTGCCGAAGAGACCCAGTACTTC. Translated: CASSQGTAEETQYF.

The V gene is TRBV6-6, the J gene TRBJ2-1; D may be TRBD2 (5 bases). With 8 bases removed from V and 4 bases from J, the gap between germline ends came to 12 bases. Germline V CDR1 and CDR2: MNHNY, SVGAGI (reference sequence). The CDR3 has 13 amino acids. The CDR3 protein is CASSREGYNEQFF. CDR3 in DNA: TGTGCCAGCTCACGAGAGGGTTACAATGAGCAGTTCTTC.

This chain connects TRBV21-1 to TRBJ1-1. TRBV21-1 is tagged as a pseudogene. CDR3 size: 16 residues. CDR3 sequence reads: CASSPDGGPANTEAFF. The CDR3 coding sequence is TGTGCCAGCAGCCCCGATGGGGGGCCGGCGAACACTGAAGCTTTCTTT.

This chain links TRBV2 with TRBJ2-5; the D is unclear. This CDR3 has 13 residues. V was pared by 8 bases and J by 0 bases, with 10 bases between. Germline CDR1 reads SNHLY; CDR2 reads FYNNEI. CDR3 loop: CASESGYQETQYF. The DNA of the CDR3 is TGTGCCAGCGAGTCGGGTTACCAAGAGACCCAGTACTTC.

The rearrangement uses TRBV29-1 and TRBJ1-3, with no clear D. There are 13 residues in the CDR3. The germline V and J ends were trimmed by 1 base and 6 bases, with 10 bases remaining between them. Germline CDR1 SQVTM, CDR2 ANQGSEA. The CDR3 here is CSVEADAENTIYF. The CDR3 DNA reads as TGCAGCGTTGAAGCTGATGCCGAAAACACCATATATTTT.

The V and J genes are TRBV10-1 and TRBJ2-3; 8 nucleotides match TRBD1. The CDR3 spans 18 residues. Germline V gene sequence: CDR1 WNHNN, CDR2 SYGVQD (reference sequence). The V segment lost 5 bases and the J segment 1 base; nucleotides outside the gene matches: 14. In nucleotides, the CDR3 is TGCGCCAGCAGTCCCGACAGGGGTGGTGGGGCCGGCACAGATACGCAGTATTTT. Residues: CASSPDRGGGAGTDTQYF.

J is TRBJ1-4 and V is TRBV6-5; D not certain. V lost 2 bases to trimming and J lost 5 bases, with 9 bases between them. Germline V gives CDR1 MNHEY, CDR2 SVGAGI. This CDR3 is built from 14 residues. The CDR3 DNA sequence: TGTGCCAGCAGTTACGGACCAGACAATGAAAAACTGTTTTTT. Protein sequence: CASSYGPDNEKLFF.

This clone has just one count. The CDR3 sequence: CASSIRSGFNNQPQHF. Here the CDR3 DNA reads TGTGCCAGTAGTATTCGAAGCGGATTTAACAATCAGCCCCAGCATTTT. This chain connects TRBV19 to TRBJ1-5; D not certain. Per the germline V gene, CDR1 is LNHDA and CDR2 is SQIVND (reference sequence). The CDR3 has 16 residues. The V gene lost 3 bases and the J gene lost 3 bases, with 15 bases spanning the gap.

The gene calls are TRBV7-6 and TRBJ2-6; 8 nucleotides agree with TRBD1. This CDR3 has 17 amino acids. From germline, CDR1 is SGHVS and CDR2 FNYEAQ. J gave up 0 bases and V 4 bases, and 5 bases lay outside the gene matches. Here the CDR3 reads CASSSRQGPSGANVLTF. The DNA for the CDR3 is TGTGCCAGCAGCTCTCGACAGGGGCCCTCTGGGGCCAACGTCCTGACTTTC.

This chain joins TRBV7-9 and TRBJ2-1; the D gene is possibly TRBD2 (6 bases). The germline V and J ends were trimmed by 6 bases and 1 base, with 13 bases remaining between them. The CDR3 has 15 residues. CDR1 and CDR2 (germline): SEHNR, FQNEAQ (reference sequence). The chain's CDR3 is CASRPDGGSYNEQFF. CDR3 DNA sequence: TGTGCCAGCAGACCTGATGGGGGGTCCTACAATGAGCAGTTCTTC.

V gene TRBV3-1 (or the pseudogene TRBV3-2) combines with J gene TRBJ1-5; a possible D gene is TRBD1 (6 bases). Germline V CDR1 and CDR2: LGHDT, YNNKEL (reference sequence). Trimming took 2 bases from V and 2 from J, leaving 13 bases between them. This CDR3 comprises 16 residues. CDR3 protein: CASSQSGAMGNQPQHF. CDR3 in DNA: TGTGCCAGCAGCCAATCAGGGGCCATGGGCAATCAGCCCCAGCATTTT.